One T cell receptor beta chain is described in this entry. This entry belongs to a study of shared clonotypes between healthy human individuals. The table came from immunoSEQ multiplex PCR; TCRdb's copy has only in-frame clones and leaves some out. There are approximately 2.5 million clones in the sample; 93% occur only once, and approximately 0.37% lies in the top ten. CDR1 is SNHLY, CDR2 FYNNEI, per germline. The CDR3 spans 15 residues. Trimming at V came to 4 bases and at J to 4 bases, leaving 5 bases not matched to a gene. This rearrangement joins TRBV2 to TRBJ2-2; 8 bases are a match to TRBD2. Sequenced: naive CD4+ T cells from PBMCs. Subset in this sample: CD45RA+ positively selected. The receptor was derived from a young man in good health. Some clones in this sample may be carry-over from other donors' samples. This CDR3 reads CASSGLASATGELFF. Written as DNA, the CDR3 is TGTGCCAGCAGTGGACTAGCGTCAGCCACCGGGGAGCTGTTTTTT.